The source of this T cell receptor beta chain is a study of early T cells in non-severe SARS-CoV-2 infection. Study context: Investigators sequenced bulk RNA drawn from unsorted whole blood, and chains remained unpaired. Points from the study as a whole: In VDJdb matching, anti-spike CD8 responses were favored while private and CD4 specificities went missing.

This clonotype has only a few counts. What it recognizes is unknown. Individually, cDNA molecules had unique molecular identifiers attached to them. TCRdb re-called the 5' RACE reads through MiXCR, storing one row per CDR3 protein. This repertoire shows tens of thousands of distinct CDR3 sequences, under 9.5% found once; its top ten account for just over 8%. The germline V gene has CDR1 LNHNV and CDR2 YYDKDF (reference sequence). The CDR3 extends over 14 amino acids. Trimming shortened V by 7 bases and J by 2 bases, and 13 bases separated the two germline ends. This chain connects TRBV15 to TRBJ2-3, with a possible D match to TRBD2 (5 bases). The material sequenced was whole blood. The clonotype originates from an adult who was a healthcare worker with PCR-confirmed SARS-CoV-2 infection or an uninfected control (not recorded which). The CDR3: CATTRLSYTDTQYF. CDR3 in DNA: TGTGCCACCACACGACTATCTTACACAGATACGCAGTATTTT.